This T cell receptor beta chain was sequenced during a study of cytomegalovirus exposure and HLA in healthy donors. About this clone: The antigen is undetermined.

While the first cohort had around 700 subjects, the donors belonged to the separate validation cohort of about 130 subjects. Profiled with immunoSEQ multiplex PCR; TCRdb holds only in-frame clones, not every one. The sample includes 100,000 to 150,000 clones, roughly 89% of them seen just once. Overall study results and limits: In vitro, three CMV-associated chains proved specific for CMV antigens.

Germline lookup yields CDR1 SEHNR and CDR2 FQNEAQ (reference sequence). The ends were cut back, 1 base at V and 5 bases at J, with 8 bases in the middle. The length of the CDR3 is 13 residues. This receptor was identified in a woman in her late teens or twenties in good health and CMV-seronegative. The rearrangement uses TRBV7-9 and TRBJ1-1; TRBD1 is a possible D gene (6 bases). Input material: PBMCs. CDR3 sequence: CASSLGTVTEAFF. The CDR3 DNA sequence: TGTGCCAGCAGCTTAGGGACAGTGACTGAAGCTTTCTTT.